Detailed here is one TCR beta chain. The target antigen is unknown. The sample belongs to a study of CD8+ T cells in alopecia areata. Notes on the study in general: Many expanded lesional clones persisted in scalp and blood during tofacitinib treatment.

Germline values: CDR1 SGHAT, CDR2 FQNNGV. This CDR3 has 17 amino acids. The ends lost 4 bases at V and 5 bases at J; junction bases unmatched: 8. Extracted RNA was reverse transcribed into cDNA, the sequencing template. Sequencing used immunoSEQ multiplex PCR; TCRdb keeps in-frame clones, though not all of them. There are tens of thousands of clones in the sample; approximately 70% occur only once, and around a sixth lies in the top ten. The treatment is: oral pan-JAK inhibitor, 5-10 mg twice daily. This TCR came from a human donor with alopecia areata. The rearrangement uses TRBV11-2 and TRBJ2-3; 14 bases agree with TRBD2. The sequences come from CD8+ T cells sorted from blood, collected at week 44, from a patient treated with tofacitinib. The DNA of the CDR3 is TGTGCCAGCAGCTCGACTAGCGGGGGGGCCGTGGGAGATACGCAGTATTTT. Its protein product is CASSSTSGGAVGDTQYF.